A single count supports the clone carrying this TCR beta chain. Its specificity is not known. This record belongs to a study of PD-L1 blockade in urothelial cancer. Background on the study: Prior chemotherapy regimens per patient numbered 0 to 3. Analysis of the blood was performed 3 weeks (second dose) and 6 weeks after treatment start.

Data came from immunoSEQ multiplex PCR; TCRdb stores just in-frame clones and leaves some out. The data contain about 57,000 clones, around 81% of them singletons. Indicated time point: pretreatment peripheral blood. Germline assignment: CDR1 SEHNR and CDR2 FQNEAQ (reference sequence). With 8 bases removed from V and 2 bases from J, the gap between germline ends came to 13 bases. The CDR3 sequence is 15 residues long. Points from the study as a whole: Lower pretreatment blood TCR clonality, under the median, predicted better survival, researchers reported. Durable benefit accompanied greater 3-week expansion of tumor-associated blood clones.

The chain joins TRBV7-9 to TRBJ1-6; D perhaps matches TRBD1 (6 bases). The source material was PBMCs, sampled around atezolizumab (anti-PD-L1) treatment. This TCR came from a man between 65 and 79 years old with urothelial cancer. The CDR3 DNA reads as TGTGCCAGCGCTCCCTCAGGGGCCTATAATTCACCCCTCCACTTT. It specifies CASAPSGAYNSPLHF.